The clone carrying this T cell receptor beta chain ranks as medium-sized in terms of frequency. Its antigen is still unknown. These data originate in a study of human CD8 memory T cell subsets. Researchers made TCR beta libraries via UMI-labeled 5' RACE. TCRdb re-analyzed the 5' RACE reads; it lists each CDR3 protein once, without DNA. The sample includes 2,500 to 3,500 distinct CDR3 sequences. CDR3 length: 13 residues. Germline V CDR1 and CDR2: SGHVS, FQNEAQ. Broader study findings: Greater diversity in stem-like memory than precursor exhausted T cells was suggested by Chao1 estimates. Stem-like memory and precursor exhausted T cells were similarly highly diverse; effector memory cells were not.

This chain links TRBV7-8 with TRBJ2-1; TCRdb proposes TRBD2, but this gene call is untestable without DNA. The material sequenced was CD8+ T cells from PBMCs. This sequence originates from a human donor in good health. The CDR3 sequence: CASSPTSGNEQFF.